This T cell receptor beta chain was captured by sequencing in a study of shared clonotypes between healthy human individuals. The CDR3 sequence is 14 residues long. The J segment lost 1 base and the V segment lost 5 bases, leaving 3 bases of the junction unmatched. Germline V lookup: CDR1 SNHLY, CDR2 FYNNEI. TCRdb's table, derived via immunoSEQ multiplex PCR, lists solely in-frame clones and lacks some. The repertoire holds about 980,000 clones, about 80% seen once, with nearly 1.5% in the top ten. The clonotype originates from a man aged 18 to 29 in good health. What was sequenced was memory CD4+ T cells sorted from blood. Subset in this sample: CD45RA-negative fraction. This rearrangement joins TRBV2 to TRBJ2-7; TRBD2 agrees at 9 bases. CDR3 in DNA: TGTGCCAGCAGTTTTAGCGGGAGATCCTACGAGCAGTACTTC. Encoded protein: CASSFSGRSYEQYF.